The rows below give T cell receptor beta chains drawn from one sample of a study of cytomegalovirus exposure and HLA in healthy donors. Sequenced by immunoSEQ multiplex PCR; TCRdb stores in-frame clones only, minus some. The sample holds roughly 140,000 clones, roughly two thirds seen once. Sequenced input: PBMCs. These receptors came from a human donor in good health. Each CDR3 is given with its conserved first and last residue. A D gene is named only where the DNA matches it firmly. Some rows mark clone size as missing; the rest say once, few, many or name a class of expanded clone.

j_call d_call v_call clone_size cdr3_aa cdr3_nt
TRBJ2-7 NA TRBV6-6 once CASSYSFRYEQYF TGTGCCAGCAGTTACTCGTTCCGCTACGAGCAGTACTTC
TRBJ2-7 NA TRBV5-4 NA CASSLQGTRYEQYF TGTGCCAGCAGCTTGCAGGGAACCCGCTACGAGCAGTACTTC
TRBJ2-7 TRBD2 TRBV11-2 NA CAGTTVVSGVYEQYF TGTGCCGGCACCACGGTGGTGAGCGGGGTCTACGAGCAGTACTTC
TRBJ2-1 NA TRBV5-1 NA CASSKQGGEQFF TGCGCCAGCAGCAAGCAGGGGGGTGAGCAGTTCTTC
TRBJ2-7 TRBD2 TRBV6-5 NA CATRLAGEVGEQYF TGTGCCACCCGTTTGGCGGGAGAAGTTGGCGAGCAGTACTTC
TRBJ1-4 NA TRBV21-1 NA CASSKPGGATNEKLFF TGTGCCAGCAGCAAACCCGGCGGGGCAACTAATGAAAAACTGTTTTTT
TRBJ2-7 NA TRBV27 NA CASSFRGRRGEQYF TGTGCCAGCAGTTTCAGAGGGAGGAGGGGAGAGCAGTACTTC
TRBJ2-5 TRBD1 TRBV15 NA CATSARDRGQETQYF TGTGCCACCAGCGCTAGGGACAGGGGGCAAGAGACCCAGTACTTC
TRBJ2-6 TRBD2 TRBV7-8 NA CASSPRTSGGVSSGANVLTF TGTGCCAGCAGCCCCCGGACTAGCGGGGGGGTGAGCTCTGGGGCCAACGTCCTGACTTTC
TRBJ1-2 TRBD1 TRBV30 NA CAWSAGQGSSYGYTF TGTGCCTGGAGTGCCGGACAGGGAAGTTCCTATGGCTACACCTTC
TRBJ2-5 NA TRBV6-6 NA CASSYLGHGIQETQYF TGTGCCAGCAGTTACTTGGGACACGGTATCCAAGAGACCCAGTACTTC
TRBJ2-7 TRBD2 TRBV4-1 NA CASSRPTSGRGVWEQYF TGCGCCAGCAGCCGGCCGACTAGCGGGAGAGGGGTCTGGGAGCAGTACTTC
TRBJ2-2 NA TRBV7-2 NA CASRRGSGTGELFF TGTGCCAGCAGGAGGGGTAGCGGAACCGGGGAGCTGTTTTTT
TRBJ1-1 NA TRBV7-9 NA CSSSPVNTEAFF TGTTCCAGCAGCCCCGTGAACACTGAAGCTTTCTTT
TRBJ1-2 TRBD1 TRBV19 few CASSTQTGSDGYTF TGTGCCAGTAGTACCCAGACAGGGAGCGATGGCTACACCTTC
TRBJ2-3 NA TRBV7-6 NA CASSAIQGSGFTDTQYF TGTGCCAGCAGCGCCATCCAGGGTTCAGGCTTCACAGATACGCAGTATTTT
TRBJ1-4 TRBD1 TRBV19 NA CASSITRTGRGEKLFF TGTGCCAGTAGTATAACCCGGACAGGGAGGGGTGAAAAACTGTTTTTT
TRBJ1-6 NA TRBV4-1 NA CASSPVGQLPNSPLHF TGCGCCAGCAGCCCTGTTGGACAGCTACCTAATTCACCCCTCCACTTT
TRBJ1-2 TRBD1 TRBV28 NA CASRPMGQGARGYTF TGTGCCAGCAGACCGATGGGACAGGGGGCGAGGGGCTACACCTTC
TRBJ2-7 TRBD2 TRBV27 NA CASSLEGLAGLHPAYEQYF TGTGCCAGCAGTTTAGAGGGACTAGCGGGCTTACACCCCGCCTACGAGCAGTACTTC
TRBJ2-7 TRBD2 TRBV12-5 NA CASDPGRGGPSYEQYF TGTGCTAGTGACCCGGGGCGGGGGGGACCTAGCTACGAGCAGTACTTC
TRBJ1-5 TRBD1 TRBV4-1 NA CASSPRQGRSNQPQHF TGCGCCAGCAGCCCGCGACAGGGGAGGAGCAATCAGCCCCAGCATTTT
TRBJ2-1 TRBD2 TRBV4-2 few CASSQDYTSGNSYNEQFF TGTGCCAGCAGCCAAGATTATACTAGCGGGAACTCCTACAATGAGCAGTTCTTC
TRBJ2-2 NA TRBV10-1 once CASSVRNTGELFF TGCGCCAGCAGTGTCAGGAACACCGGGGAGCTGTTTTTT
TRBJ1-6 TRBD1 TRBV28 NA CASRVQGVSYNSPLHF TGTGCCAGCAGAGTACAGGGGGTATCCTATAATTCACCCCTCCACTTT
TRBJ2-7 TRBD1 TRBV9 NA CASSATGQGEQYF TGTGCCAGCAGCGCGACAGGACAGGGGGAGCAGTACTTC
TRBJ2-1 NA TRBV14 few CASSPLLAGSYNEQFF TGTGCCAGCAGCCCCTTACTAGCAGGGTCCTACAATGAGCAGTTCTTC
TRBJ2-5 NA TRBV15 NA CATSRDLGGETQYF TGTGCCACCAGCAGAGATCTGGGAGGAGAGACCCAGTACTTC
TRBJ2-5 NA TRBV2 NA CASTPQGWQETQYF TGTGCCAGCACTCCCCAGGGCTGGCAAGAGACCCAGTACTTC
TRBJ1-3 TRBD1 TRBV15 NA CATRPDRGQGNTIYF TGTGCCACCAGACCCGACAGGGGGCAAGGAAACACCATATATTTT
TRBJ1-4 NA TRBV19 NA CASSQGGAPAWELFF TGTGCCAGTAGTCAAGGTGGAGCACCTGCTTGGGAACTGTTTTTT
TRBJ1-1 NA TRBV6-1 NA CASSTSGYTEAFF NA
TRBJ2-7 TRBD1 TRBV15 NA CATSRGTGMREQYF TGTGCCACCAGCAGAGGGACAGGGATGAGAGAGCAGTACTTC
TRBJ1-1 NA TRBV4-2 NA CASSQVLSGNTEAFF TGTGCCAGCAGCCAAGTTTTATCGGGTAACACTGAAGCTTTCTTT
TRBJ1-1 TRBD1 TRBV11-3 once CASSPPRQGTGTEAFF TGTGCCAGCAGCCCCCCAAGACAGGGGACGGGGACTGAAGCTTTCTTT
TRBJ2-7 NA TRBV28 NA CASRATGRGPYEQYF TGTGCCAGCAGGGCGACAGGGCGGGGTCCCTACGAGCAGTACTTC
TRBJ1-1 NA TRBV9 few CASSVTDKNTEAFF TGTGCCAGCAGCGTCACGGACAAGAACACTGAAGCTTTCTTT
TRBJ2-3 TRBD1 TRBV28 few CASSTTQGAGNGDTQYF TGTGCCAGCAGTACTACACAGGGGGCGGGTAATGGGGATACGCAGTATTTT
TRBJ1-2 NA TRBV2 NA CATKTGRTIHIYGYTF TGTGCCACCAAAACAGGGAGAACGATTCATATCTATGGCTACACCTTC
TRBJ1-4 TRBD1 TRBV7-6 NA CASSSQTGGYTNEKLFF TGTGCCAGCAGCTCTCAAACAGGGGGATACACTAATGAAAAACTGTTTTTT
TRBJ2-3 TRBD2 TRBV11-2 NA CASSSSGGATDTQYF TGTGCCAGCAGTTCCTCGGGGGGGGCTACAGATACGCAGTATTTT
TRBJ2-7 TRBD2 TRBV7-9 NA CASSPRDSGGYSSYEQYF TGTGCCAGCAGCCCCCGGGATAGCGGGGGCTACAGCTCCTACGAGCAGTACTTC
TRBJ2-2 TRBD2 TRBV5-1 NA CASSLAGTSGTGELFF TGCGCCAGCAGCTTGGCGGGGACTAGCGGGACCGGGGAGCTGTTTTTT
TRBJ2-7 NA TRBV5-1 NA CASSLGLYEQYF TGCGCCAGCAGCTTGGGGCTTTACGAGCAGTACTTC
TRBJ2-7 TRBD2 TRBV23-1 NA CASSRQLAESSYEQYF TGCGCCAGCAGTAGACAGCTAGCGGAAAGCTCCTACGAGCAGTACTTC
TRBJ2-4 TRBD2 TRBV7-9 NA CASSSGLAELKNIQYF TGTGCCAGCAGCTCGGGACTAGCGGAACTAAAAAACATTCAGTACTTC
TRBJ2-7 TRBD1 TRBV11-2 NA CASSLDRGQYEQYF TGTGCCAGCAGCTTAGACAGGGGGCAGTACGAGCAGTACTTC
TRBJ1-2 NA TRBV2 once CASTGGGYTF TGTGCCAGCACGGGGGGTGGCTACACCTTC
TRBJ1-1 NA TRBV7-8 NA CASSPLLGRASTEAFF TGTGCCAGCAGCCCGCTACTCGGGAGGGCTAGCACTGAAGCTTTCTTT
TRBJ2-3 TRBD2 TRBV10-2 NA CASSESTSGRARDTQYF TGCGCCAGCAGTGAGTCGACTAGCGGGAGAGCAAGGGATACGCAGTATTTT
TRBJ1-2 NA TRBV9 NA CASSVGSGAGVNYGYTF TGTGCCAGCAGCGTAGGGTCTGGGGCAGGGGTTAACTATGGCTACACCTTC
TRBJ1-5 TRBD1 TRBV19 NA CASSIVVTGDQPQHF TGTGCCAGTAGTATAGTAGTGACAGGGGATCAGCCCCAGCATTTT
TRBJ2-1 TRBD2 TRBV5-1 NA CASSQLAERPYNEQFF TGCGCCAGCAGCCAACTAGCGGAGAGACCCTACAATGAGCAGTTCTTC
TRBJ2-2 NA TRBV18 once CASSQLAANTGELFF TGTGCCAGCTCCCAGCTAGCTGCGAACACCGGGGAGCTGTTTTTT
TRBJ2-4 NA TRBV30 NA CAWSGRNIQYF TGTGCCTGGAGTGGGAGGAACATTCAGTACTTC
TRBJ1-2 NA TRBV6-5 once CASSYSTAGRGYTF TGTGCCAGCAGTTACTCGACGGCGGGGCGCGGCTACACCTTC
TRBJ2-5 NA TRBV18 NA CASSGTIETQYF TGTGCCAGCTCAGGGACAATAGAGACCCAGTACTTC